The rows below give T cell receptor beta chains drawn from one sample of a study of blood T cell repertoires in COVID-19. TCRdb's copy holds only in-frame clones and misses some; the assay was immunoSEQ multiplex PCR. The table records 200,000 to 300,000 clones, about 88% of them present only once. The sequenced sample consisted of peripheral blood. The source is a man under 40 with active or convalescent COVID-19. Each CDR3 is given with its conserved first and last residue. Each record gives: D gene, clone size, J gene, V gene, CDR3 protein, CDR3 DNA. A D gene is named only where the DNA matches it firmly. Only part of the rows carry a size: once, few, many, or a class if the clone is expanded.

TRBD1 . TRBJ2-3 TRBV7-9 CASSGTGGRDTQYF TGTGCCAGCAGCGGGACAGGGGGCAGAGATACGCAGTATTTT
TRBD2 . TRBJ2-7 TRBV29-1 CSVRSGGNNEQYF TGCAGCGTTCGTAGCGGGGGCAACAACGAGCAGTACTTC
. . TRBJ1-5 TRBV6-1 CASSEDTNNNQPQHF TGTGCCAGCAGTGAAGACACTAATAACAATCAGCCCCAGCATTTT
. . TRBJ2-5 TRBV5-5 CASSRGLLPTETQYF TGTGCCAGCAGCCGGGGATTGCTGCCCACCGAGACCCAGTACTTC
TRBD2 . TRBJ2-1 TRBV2 CASRGPGLYNEQFF TGTGCCAGCAGGGGGCCGGGACTATACAATGAGCAGTTCTTC
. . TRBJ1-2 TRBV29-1 CSGSPAAPDGYTF TGCAGCGGCAGTCCAGCGGCCCCGGATGGCTACACCTTC
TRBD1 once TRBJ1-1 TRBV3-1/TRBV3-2 CASSQPGQGGMNTEAFF TGTGCCAGCAGCCAACCGGGACAGGGAGGGATGAACACTGAAGCTTTCTTT
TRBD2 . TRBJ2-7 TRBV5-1 CASSPGLAGGLPYF TGCGCCAGCAGCCCGGGACTAGCGGGGGGGTTACCGTACTTC
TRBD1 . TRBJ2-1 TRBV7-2 CASSFGSGGSDEQFF TGTGCCAGCAGCTTTGGGTCAGGGGGCTCGGATGAGCAGTTCTTC
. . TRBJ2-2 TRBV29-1 CSGESTGNTGELFF TGCAGCGGCGAGAGCACCGGGAACACCGGGGAGCTGTTTTTT
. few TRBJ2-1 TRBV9 CASSNGPEGAGNEQFF TGTGCCAGCAGCAATGGGCCTGAAGGGGCCGGCAATGAGCAGTTCTTC
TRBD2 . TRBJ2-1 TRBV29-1 CSSGGGSSYNEQFF TGCAGCTCTGGGGGGGGTAGCTCCTACAATGAGCAGTTCTTC
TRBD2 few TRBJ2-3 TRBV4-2 CASSRLAGEEDTQYF TGTGCCAGCAGCCGACTAGCGGGGGAAGAAGATACGCAGTATTTT
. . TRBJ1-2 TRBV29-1 CSVGIQSYGYTF TGCAGCGTTGGTATACAGAGCTATGGCTACACCTTC
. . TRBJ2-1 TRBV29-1 CSVDLGQYNEQFF TGCAGCGTTGACCTCGGACAGTACAATGAGCAGTTCTTC
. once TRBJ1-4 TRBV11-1 CASSYGQLGADEKLFF TGTGCCAGCAGCTACGGACAGTTAGGAGCTGACGAAAAACTGTTTTTT